The 17 T cell receptor beta chains given below trace back to one sample, sequenced in a study of T cells in localized non-small cell lung cancer. Only in-frame clones appear in the TCRdb table, and some are missing; sequencing was by immunoSEQ multiplex PCR. The top ten clones hold 2.4% of a sample with roughly 20,000 clones, 70% to 85% of them seen once. The sample consisted of peripheral blood, taken before any cancer treatment. Receptors originate from a man aged 40 to 69 with stage I lung adenocarcinoma.

This rearrangement joins TRBV2 to TRBJ1-5; D ambiguous. V was trimmed by 11 bases and J by 3 bases, leaving 14 bases between them. In germline, CDR1 is SNHLY, CDR2 FYNNEI. The CDR3 runs 13 residues. This CDR3 is CACSSQSNQPQHF. The CDR3 region has the DNA TGTGCCTGTTCTTCGCAGTCCAATCAGCCCCAGCATTTT.

Only one count was recorded for this clone. This rearrangement joins TRBV7-8 to TRBJ2-2; perhaps TRBD2 as D (6 bases). V shed 4 bases and J shed 10 bases, with 19 bases lying between them. The germline V gene encodes CDR1 SGHVS and CDR2 FQNEAQ. The length of the CDR3 is 15 residues. The CDR3 sequence is CASSWTLASEAELFF. CDR3 coding DNA: TGTGCCAGCAGCTGGACCCTAGCGTCGGAGGCGGAGCTGTTTTTT.

V is TRBV7-8 and J is TRBJ1-5; D gene ambiguous. From germline, CDR1 is SGHVS and CDR2 FQNEAQ. The CDR3 runs 13 residues. Deletions cut 3 bases from V and 5 bases from J, with 8 bases between. The CDR3 sequence: CASSLFIDQPQHF. The DNA of the CDR3 is TGTGCCAGCAGCTTGTTCATCGATCAGCCCCAGCATTTT.

V gene TRBV12-5 combines with J gene TRBJ1-1; 11 nucleotides agree with TRBD1. Germline CDR1 is LGHNT and CDR2 is FRNRAP. The CDR3 has 18 amino acids. J lost 0 bases, V lost 3 bases, and 9 bases had no gene match. CDR3 bases: TGTGCTAGTGGTTTCTGGACAGGGGGCGCATTTATGAACACTGAAGCTTTCTTT. Its translation: CASGFWTGGAFMNTEAFF.

V is TRBV4-3 and J is TRBJ2-5; 7 nucleotides line up with TRBD1. Germline CDR1 and CDR2: LGHNA and YSLEER. With 6 bases clipped from V and 5 bases from J, the junction kept 6 bases outside the gene matches. This CDR3 region has 13 residues. For the CDR3, the DNA is TGCGCCAGCAGTCGCACAGGGGTGGAGACCCAGTACTTC. Translation: CASSRTGVETQYF.

As to this clone: In the same sample, other DNA sequences code for this CDR3. The chain carries TRBV5-8 and TRBJ1-3, with 8 positions matching TRBD1. Germline V gene sequence: CDR1 SGHTS, CDR2 YDEGEE. V lost 3 bases and J lost 2; bases outside the gene matches: 4. This CDR3 is built from 15 residues. This chain's CDR3 is CASSSDRVPGNTIYF. In DNA, the CDR3 is TGTGCCAGCAGCTCGGACAGGGTCCCTGGAAACACCATATATTTT. The entire variable domain, with the rest obtained from reference TRBV5-8 and TRBJ1-3, is as follows: EAGVTQSPTHLIKTRGQQATLRCSPISGHTSVYWYQQALGLGLQFLLWYDEGEERNRGNFPPRFSGRQFPNYSSELNVNALELEDSALYLCASSSDRVPGNTIYFGEGSWLTVV.

The rearrangement joins TRBV29-1 to TRBJ2-3; TRBD2 matches 12 bases. The CDR3 has 16 residues. Germline-derived CDR1 and CDR2 are SQVTM and ANQGSEA. V gave up 6 bases and J gave up 0 bases; unmatched junction bases: 7. The CDR3 here is CSVASGGGLSTDTQYF. CDR3 bases: TGCAGCGTGGCTAGCGGGGGGGGGCTTAGCACAGATACGCAGTATTTT.

The V and J genes are TRBV7-3 and TRBJ2-3, with TRBD2 matching over 10 bases. Germline V gene data show CDR1 as SGHTA and CDR2 as FQGTGA. The CDR3 loop spans 19 amino acids. The V gene end was trimmed by 2 bases and the J gene end by 2 bases; junction bases not matched to a gene: 13. The CDR3 spells CASSLGPADLAGDTDTQYF. CDR3 DNA: TGTGCCAGCAGCTTAGGGCCTGCGGATCTAGCGGGAGACACAGATACGCAGTATTTT. The complete variable domain, with remaining parts taken from reference TRBV7-3 and TRBJ2-3, reads GAGVSQTPSNKVTEKGKYVELRCDPISGHTALYWYRQSLGQGPEFLIYFQGTGAADDSGLPNDRFFAVRPEGSVSTLKIQRTERGDSAVYLCASSLGPADLAGDTDTQYFGPGTRLTVL.

The rearrangement uses TRBV7-6 and TRBJ2-1, with no clear D. Germline CDR1 is SGHVS and CDR2 is FNYEAQ. Trimming stripped 1 base from V and 1 base from J, with 8 bases between. The CDR3 has 15 residues. Written as DNA, the CDR3 is TGTGCCAGCAGCTTAGGGAGTTCTTCCTACAATGAGCAGTTCTTC. Residues: CASSLGSSSYNEQFF.

This chain links TRBV5-1 with TRBJ1-1; possibly TRBD1 for D (6 bases). The CDR3 sequence is 14 residues long. The ends were cut back, 4 bases at V and 2 bases at J, with 12 bases in the middle. CDR1 and CDR2 (germline): SGHRS, YFSETQ. This chain's CDR3 is CASSKDSKNTEAFF. The CDR3 nucleotides are TGCGCCAGCAGCAAGGACAGTAAAAACACTGAAGCTTTCTTT.

V usage is TRBV28 and J usage is TRBJ1-3, with a possible D match to TRBD1 (6 bases). Germline CDR1 and CDR2: MDHEN and SYDVKM. Trimming stripped 3 bases from V and 8 bases from J, with 23 bases between. The CDR3 consists of 17 residues. For the CDR3, the DNA is TGTGCCAGCAGTTTTAGGATGTACAGGGCCACTGGTGACACCATATATTTT. It translates to CASSFRMYRATGDTIYF.

The chain recombines TRBV25-1 with TRBJ1-1; D unclear. V was shortened by 5 bases and J by 1 base, with 5 bases between the two germline ends. The length of the CDR3 is 12 residues. CDR1 is MGHDK and CDR2 is SYGVNS in the germline V gene. The CDR3 loop is CASSLQNTEAFF. CDR3 nucleotides: TGTGCCAGCAGTCTCCAGAACACTGAAGCTTTCTTT. Combining the CDR3 with reference TRBV25-1 and TRBJ1-1 gives the whole variable domain EADIYQTPRYLVIGTGKKITLECSQTMGHDKMYWYQQDPGMELHLIHYSYGVNSTEKGDLSSESTVSRIRTEHFPLTLESARPSHTSQYLCASSLQNTEAFFGQGTRLTVV.

This clone occurred a few times. This sequence joins TRBV4-2 and TRBJ1-4, with unresolved D. This CDR3 region has 16 residues. V lost 5 bases and J 1 base, leaving 14 bases between the germline ends. Looked up from germline, CDR1 is LGHNA and CDR2 is YNFKEQ. The CDR3 DNA reads TGTGCCAGCAGCTCTTTCGGCGGGGTAACTAATGAAAAACTGTTTTTT. Protein product: CASSSFGGVTNEKLFF.

This chain links TRBV7-8 with TRBJ2-1, with 7 bases matching TRBD2. Germline V CDR1 and CDR2: SGHVS, FQNEAQ. V shed 4 bases and J 3 bases; nucleotides not matched to a gene: 9. The CDR3 runs to 16 residues. The chain's CDR3 is CASSSPAAGSYNEQFF. As DNA, the CDR3 is TGTGCCAGCAGCTCCCCGGCAGCGGGAAGCTACAATGAGCAGTTCTTC.

The chain is built from TRBV6-8 and TRBJ2-3; D is ambiguous. Germline V gene lookup returns CDR1 MNHGY and CDR2 SAAAGT. V dropped 4 bases and J dropped 2 bases, with 13 bases sitting between them. This CDR3 comprises 15 residues. The DNA of the CDR3 is TGTGCCAGCAGTTCCCCCATACAACACACAGATACGCAGTATTTT. It codes for CASSSPIQHTDTQYF.

The V gene is TRBV9, the J gene TRBJ1-4; D gene ambiguous. Germline CDR1 reads SGDLS; CDR2 reads YYNGEE. With 4 bases removed from V and 3 bases from J, the gap between germline ends came to 10 bases. CDR3 length: 14 amino acids. CDR3 sequence: CASSFGWANEKLFF. Here the CDR3 DNA reads TGTGCCAGCAGCTTTGGGTGGGCTAATGAAAAACTGTTTTTT.

The J gene is TRBJ2-7, the V gene TRBV5-1; D not resolved. Germline loops: CDR1 SGHRS, CDR2 YFSETQ. The length of the CDR3 is 14 residues. V lost 0 bases to trimming and J lost 0 bases, with 7 bases between them. The CDR3 loop is CASSLEGASYEQYF. The DNA for the CDR3 is TGCGCCAGCAGCTTGGAAGGAGCCTCCTACGAGCAGTACTTC.